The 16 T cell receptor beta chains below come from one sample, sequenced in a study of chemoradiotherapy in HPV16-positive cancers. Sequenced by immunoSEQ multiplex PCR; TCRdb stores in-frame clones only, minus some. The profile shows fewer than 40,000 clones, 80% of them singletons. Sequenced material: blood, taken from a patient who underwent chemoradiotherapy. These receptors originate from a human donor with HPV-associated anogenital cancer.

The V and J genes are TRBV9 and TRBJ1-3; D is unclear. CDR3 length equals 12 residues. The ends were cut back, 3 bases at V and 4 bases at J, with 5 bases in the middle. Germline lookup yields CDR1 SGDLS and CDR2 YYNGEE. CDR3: CASSAQGNTIYF. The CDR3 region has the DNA TGTGCCAGCAGCGCCCAGGGAAACACCATATATTTT.

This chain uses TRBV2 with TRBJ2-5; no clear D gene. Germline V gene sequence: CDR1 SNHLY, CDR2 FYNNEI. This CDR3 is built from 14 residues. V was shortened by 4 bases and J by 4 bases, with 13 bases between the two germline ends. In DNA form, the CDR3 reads TGTGCCAGCAGTGTGAGCCAGGTTATAGAGACCCAGTACTTC. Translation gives CASSVSQVIETQYF.

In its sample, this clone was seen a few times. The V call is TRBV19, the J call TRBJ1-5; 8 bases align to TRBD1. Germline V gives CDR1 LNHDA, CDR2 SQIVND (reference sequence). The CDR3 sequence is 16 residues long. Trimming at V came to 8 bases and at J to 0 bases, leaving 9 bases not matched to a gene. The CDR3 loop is CASYRQGPYSNQPQHF. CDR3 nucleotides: TGTGCCAGTTATCGACAGGGGCCTTATAGCAATCAGCCCCAGCATTTT.

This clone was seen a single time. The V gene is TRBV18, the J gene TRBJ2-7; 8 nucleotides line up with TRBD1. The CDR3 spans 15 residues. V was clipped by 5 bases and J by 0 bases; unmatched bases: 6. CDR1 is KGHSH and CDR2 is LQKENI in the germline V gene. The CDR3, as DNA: TGTGCCAGCTCAGAGCAGGGACAGGTCTCCTACGAGCAGTACTTC. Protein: CASSEQGQVSYEQYF.

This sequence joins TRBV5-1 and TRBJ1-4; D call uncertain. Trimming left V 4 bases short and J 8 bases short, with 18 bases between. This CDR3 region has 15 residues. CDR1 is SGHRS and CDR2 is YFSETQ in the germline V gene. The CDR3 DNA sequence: TGCGCCAGCAGCCTGAACGGGGTAGTGGGGGAAAAACTGTTTTTT. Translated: CASSLNGVVGEKLFF.

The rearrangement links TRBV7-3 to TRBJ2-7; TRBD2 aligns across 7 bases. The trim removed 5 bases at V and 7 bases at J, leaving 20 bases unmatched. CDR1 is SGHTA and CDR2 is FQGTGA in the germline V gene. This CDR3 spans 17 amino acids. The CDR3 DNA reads TGTGCCAGCAGCCCGGTCCCTAGCGGACTAGGATCTGGGGAGCAGTACTTC. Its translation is CASSPVPSGLGSGEQYF. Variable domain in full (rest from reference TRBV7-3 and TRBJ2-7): GAGVSQTPSNKVTEKGKYVELRCDPISGHTALYWYRQSLGQGPEFLIYFQGTGAADDSGLPNDRFFAVRPEGSVSTLKIQRTERGDSAVYLCASSPVPSGLGSGEQYFGPGTRLTVT.

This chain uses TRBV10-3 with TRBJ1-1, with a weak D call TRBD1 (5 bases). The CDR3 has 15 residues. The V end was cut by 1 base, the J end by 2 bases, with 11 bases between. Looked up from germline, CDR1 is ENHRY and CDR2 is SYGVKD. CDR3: CAISEYGGSNTEAFF. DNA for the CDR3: TGTGCCATCAGTGAGTACGGGGGATCCAACACTGAAGCTTTCTTT.

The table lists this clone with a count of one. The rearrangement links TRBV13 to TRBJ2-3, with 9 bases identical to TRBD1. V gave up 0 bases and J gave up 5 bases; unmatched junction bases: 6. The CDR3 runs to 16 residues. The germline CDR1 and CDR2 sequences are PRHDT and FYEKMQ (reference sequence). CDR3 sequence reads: CASSLGRDREIDTQYF. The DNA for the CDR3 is TGTGCCAGCAGCTTAGGTAGGGACAGGGAAATAGATACGCAGTATTTT. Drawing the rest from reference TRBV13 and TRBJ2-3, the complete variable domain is AAGVIQSPRHLIKEKRETATLKCYPIPRHDTVYWYQQGPGQDPQFLISFYEKMQSDKGSIPDRFSAQQFSDYHSELNMSSLELGDSALYFCASSLGRDREIDTQYFGPGTRLTVL.

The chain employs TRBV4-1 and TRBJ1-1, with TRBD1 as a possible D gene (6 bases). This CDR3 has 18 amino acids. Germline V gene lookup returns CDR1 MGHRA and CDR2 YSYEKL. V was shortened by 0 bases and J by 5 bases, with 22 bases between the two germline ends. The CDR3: CASSQEAAAGGDGTEAFF. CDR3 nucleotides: TGCGCCAGCAGCCAAGAAGCGGCCGCCGGGGGCGATGGAACTGAAGCTTTCTTT.

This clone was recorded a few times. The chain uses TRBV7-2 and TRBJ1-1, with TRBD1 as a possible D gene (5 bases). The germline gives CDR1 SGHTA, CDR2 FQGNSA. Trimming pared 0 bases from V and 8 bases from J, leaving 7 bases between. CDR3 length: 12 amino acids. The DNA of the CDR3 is TGTGCCAGCAGCTTAGCGGGGCTCGAAGCTTTCTTT. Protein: CASSLAGLEAFF.

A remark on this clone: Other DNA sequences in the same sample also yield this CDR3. The CDR3: CASSTQGQMNTEAFF. CDR3 nucleotides: TGTGCCAGCTCAACCCAAGGACAGATGAACACTGAAGCTTTCTTT. V and J are TRBV18 and TRBJ1-1; D is possibly TRBD1 (6 bases). V lost 5 bases to trimming and J lost 0 bases, with 13 bases between them. Germline CDR1 and CDR2: KGHSH and LQKENI. CDR3 length equals 15 residues.

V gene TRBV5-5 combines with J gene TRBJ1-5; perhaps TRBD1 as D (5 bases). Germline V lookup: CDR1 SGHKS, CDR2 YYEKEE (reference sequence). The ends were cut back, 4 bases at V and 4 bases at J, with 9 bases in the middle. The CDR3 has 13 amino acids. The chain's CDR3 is CASSVTVNQPQHF. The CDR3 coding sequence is TGTGCCAGCAGCGTGACAGTTAATCAGCCCCAGCATTTT.

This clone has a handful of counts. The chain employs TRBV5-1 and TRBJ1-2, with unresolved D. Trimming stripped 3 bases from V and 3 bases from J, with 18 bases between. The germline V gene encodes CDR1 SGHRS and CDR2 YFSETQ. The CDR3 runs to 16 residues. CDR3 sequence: CASSSSEAIFDYGYTF. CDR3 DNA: TGCGCCAGCAGCTCATCCGAGGCCATCTTCGACTATGGCTACACCTTC.

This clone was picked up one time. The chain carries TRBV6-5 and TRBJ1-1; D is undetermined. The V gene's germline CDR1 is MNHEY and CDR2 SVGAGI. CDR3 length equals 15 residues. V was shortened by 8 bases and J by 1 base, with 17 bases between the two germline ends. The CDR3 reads CASATLSSSNTEAFF. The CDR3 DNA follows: TGTGCCAGCGCCACCCTTTCTAGCTCGAACACTGAAGCTTTCTTT.

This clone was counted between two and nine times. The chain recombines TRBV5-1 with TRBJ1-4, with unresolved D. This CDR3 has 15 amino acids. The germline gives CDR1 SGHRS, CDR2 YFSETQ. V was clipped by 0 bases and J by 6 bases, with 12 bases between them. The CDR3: CASSLVGRADEKLFF. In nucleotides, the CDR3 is TGCGCCAGCAGCTTGGTCGGTCGGGCGGATGAAAAACTGTTTTTT.

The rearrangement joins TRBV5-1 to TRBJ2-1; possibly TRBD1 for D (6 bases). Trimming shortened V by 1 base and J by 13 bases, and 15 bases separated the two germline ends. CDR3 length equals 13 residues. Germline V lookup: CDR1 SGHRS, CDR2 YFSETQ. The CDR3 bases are TGCGCCAGCAGCTTGAGACAGGCGCTTCGTCAGTTCTTC. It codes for CASSLRQALRQFF.